The clone carrying this T cell receptor (beta chain) was counted only a few times. The antigen is unknown. Each CDR3 protein is one row after TCRdb ran MiXCR on the RACE reads. This table has tens of thousands of distinct CDR3 sequences, 10% to 13% appearing once. Indicated time point: patch test 1, 2 weeks after DPC sensitization. Treatment defined: therapeutic diphenylcyclopropenone sensitization with weekly scalp DPC. Donors were 18 to 70-year-old alopecia patients suitable for DPC. This sample was taken from a study of human T cells and chemical hapten exposure. Study context: A patient group, mainly female, showed alopecia areata, totalis or universalis.

Study-wide results and limits: Compared to controls, expanded TCRs made significantly more large clusters of similar CDR3s.

This sequence was found in a woman aged 45-65 years with alopecia areata. Some clones in this sample may be carry-over from other donors' samples. Here the sequenced sample was whole blood, taken in connection with sensitization to the hapten diphenylcyclopropenone (DPC).

The CDR3 here is CASSFGASSYNEQFF. In nucleotides, the CDR3 is TGTGCCAGCAGTTTTGGCGCCAGCTCCTACAATGAGCAGTTCTTC. The chain recombines TRBV27 with TRBJ2-1; D unclear. This CDR3 comprises 15 residues. The V gene lost 3 bases and the J gene lost 0 bases, with 9 bases spanning the gap. Germline values: CDR1 MNHEY, CDR2 SMNVEV (reference sequence).